One T cell receptor (beta chain) is described in this entry. Profiled with immunoSEQ multiplex PCR; TCRdb holds only in-frame clones, not every one. The sample contains 30,000 or so clones, around 83% of which appear only once. Germline V gene lookup returns CDR1 SQVTM and CDR2 ANQGSEA. The CDR3 totals 15 residues. V lost 0 bases to trimming and J lost 2 bases; unmatched junction nucleotides: 4. The sample is drawn from a study of preoperative IRX-2 immunotherapy in early breast cancer. Treatment meaning: preoperative locoregional IRX-2 cytokine immunotherapy. This phase Ib study tested locoregional IRX-2 cytokine immunotherapy given before surgery.

The source of this sequence is a human donor with breast cancer. The specimen was lymph node tissue, collected from a patient treated with IRX-2 immunotherapy. The chain joins TRBV29-1 to TRBJ2-7; TRBD2 matches 10 bases. CDR3 in amino acids: CSVEDWSGRAYEQYF. The CDR3 bases are TGCAGCGTTGAAGATTGGAGCGGGAGGGCCTACGAGCAGTACTTC.